Each of the 29 T cell receptor beta chains below was sequenced from the same sample in a study of immune evolution from preneoplasia to lung adenocarcinoma (dated by TCRdb to the early 2020s). Preparation of the library involved the immunoSEQ multiplex PCR assay. Held by TCRdb, this immuneACCESS table contains in-frame sequences only and omits some clones. Under half of the omission traces to an unresolved V gene where checked; the cause of the rest is unknown. Here the sample has 2,500 to 3,500 clones; approximately 90% occur a single time. The ten largest make up about 4.5% of the sample. The sample comprised FFPE invasive lung adenocarcinoma tissue. This specimen's cell subset or site label, per the study, means: frankly invasive lung adenocarcinoma (ADC). These receptors all stem from a person aged 70 to 85 with invasive lung adenocarcinoma.

The chain links TRBV2 to TRBJ2-2, with a tentative D call TRBD1 (6 bases). CDR1 and CDR2 from the germline V gene are SNHLY and FYNNEI. The CDR3 is 16 residues long. The V end lost 1 base, the J end lost 4 bases, and 13 bases lay between the germline ends. DNA of the CDR3: TGTGCCAGCAGTGAAGGACAGGAAGATCCCACCGGGGAGCTGTTTTTT. Translating it yields CASSEGQEDPTGELFF. Variable domain in full (rest from reference TRBV2 and TRBJ2-2): EPEVTQTPSHQVTQMGQEVILRCVPISNHLYFYWYRQILGQKVEFLVSFYNNEISEKSEIFDDQFSVERPDGSNFTLKIRSTKLEDSAMYFCASSEGQEDPTGELFFGEGSRLTVL.

The gene calls are TRBV4-3 and TRBJ2-6, with D possibly matching TRBD2 (5 bases). The CDR3 length is 16 residues. Germline CDR1 reads LGHNA; CDR2 reads YSLEER. The germline V and J ends were trimmed by 1 base and 0 bases, with 7 bases remaining between them. The CDR3 here is CASSQAAGSGANVLTF. The CDR3 DNA reads TGCGCCAGCAGCCAAGCGGCGGGCTCTGGGGCCAACGTCCTGACTTTC.

V is TRBV7-2 and J is TRBJ1-1; TRBD1 matches at 8 bases. CDR3 size: 13 residues. CDR1 and CDR2 (germline): SGHTA, FQGNSA. J gave up 10 bases and V 1 base, and 5 bases lay outside the gene matches. The CDR3 DNA reads as TGTGCCAGCAGCTTAGGGACAGGGACCCCAGCTTTCTTT. This codes for CASSLGTGTPAFF.

The chain combines TRBV19 with TRBJ1-1, with a weak D call TRBD1 (5 bases). Per germline, CDR1 LNHDA and CDR2 SQIVND (reference sequence). V was cut by 0 bases and J by 11 bases, with 10 bases left in between. The CDR3 extends over 12 amino acids. In DNA, the CDR3 is TGTGCCAGTAGTATAGATCAGGGTCGGGCTTTCTTT. This translates into CASSIDQGRAFF.

In DNA form, the CDR3 reads TGCAGTGCTAGACTGAACTATGGCTACACCTTC. The encoded protein is CSARLNYGYTF. The chain couples TRBV20-1 to TRBJ1-2; D call uncertain. V lost 2 bases to trimming and J lost 2 bases, with 3 bases between them. In germline, CDR1 is DFQATT, CDR2 SNEGSKA (reference sequence). The CDR3 sequence is 11 residues long.

This clone was detected once. The chain joins TRBV19 to TRBJ1-2; unclear D gene. V was cut by 11 bases and J by 6 bases, with 10 bases left in between. The length of the CDR3 is 10 residues. Germline CDR1 is LNHDA and CDR2 is SQIVND (reference sequence). The CDR3, as DNA: TGTGCCTCCTGGGGTAATGGCTACACCTTC. Translating gives CASWGNGYTF.

The V call is TRBV5-1, the J call TRBJ1-1; 8 bases match TRBD1. Losses at the gene ends were 4 bases for V and 1 base for J; bases not matched to a gene: 9. The CDR3 has 16 amino acids. The germline CDR1 and CDR2 sequences are SGHRS and YFSETQ. The CDR3 loop reads CASSASGTGSNTEAFF. In nucleotides, the CDR3 is TGCGCCAGCAGCGCGTCCGGGACAGGCTCGAACACTGAAGCTTTCTTT.

The chain employs TRBV19 and TRBJ2-1; 12 bases line up with TRBD2. The germline V gene encodes CDR1 LNHDA and CDR2 SQIVND (reference sequence). The CDR3 sequence is 18 residues long. Trimming took 5 bases from V and 4 from J; bases not matched to a gene: 12. The CDR3 DNA follows: TGTGCCAGTAGTGGATACCGACTAGCGGGAGTGCAGTACAATGAGCAGTTCTTC. Its translation: CASSGYRLAGVQYNEQFF.

The rearrangement links TRBV11-2 to TRBJ2-3; the D gene could be TRBD1 or TRBD2 (5 bases each). The CDR3 is made up of 14 amino acids. Germline CDR1 SGHAT, CDR2 FQNNGV. Trimming took 4 bases from V and 0 from J, leaving 8 bases between them. The CDR3 nucleotides read TGTGCCAGCAGCTCGGGGCGGAGCACAGATACGCAGTATTTT. Its protein product is CASSSGRSTDTQYF.

V gene TRBV9 combines with J gene TRBJ1-1; D might be TRBD1 (5 bases). The CDR3 has 14 residues. Germline-derived CDR1 and CDR2 are SGDLS and YYNGEE. V lost 0 bases to trimming and J lost 4 bases, with 10 bases between them. CDR3 sequence (DNA): TGTGCCAGCAGCGTAGGTGGGGCCCGCACTGAAGCTTTCTTT. This encodes CASSVGGARTEAFF.

The rearrangement links TRBV7-8 to TRBJ1-4, with 9 bases matching TRBD1. The length of the CDR3 is 14 residues. With 5 bases clipped from V and 8 bases from J, the junction kept 6 bases outside the gene matches. Germline V gives CDR1 SGHVS, CDR2 FQNEAQ. CDR3 residues: CASSPGQGREKLFF. In DNA, the CDR3 is TGTGCCAGCAGCCCGGGACAGGGAAGGGAAAAACTGTTTTTT.

This sequence joins TRBV7-9 and TRBJ2-7; TRBD1 is a possible D gene (5 bases). Germline CDR1 SEHNR, CDR2 FQNEAQ (reference sequence). This CDR3 region has 15 residues. V gave up 5 bases and J gave up 4 bases, with 18 bases separating them. The CDR3 reads CASSQGLGAQYEQYF. Written as DNA, the CDR3 is TGTGCCAGCAGCCAGGGTTTAGGGGCCCAATACGAGCAGTACTTC.

The rearrangement links TRBV28 to TRBJ2-7; 7 bases fit TRBD1. This CDR3 comprises 12 residues. J lost 3 bases, V lost 7 bases, and 3 bases had no gene match. CDR1 MDHEN and CDR2 SYDVKM come from the germline V gene. The CDR3 loop is CASTRTGYEQYF. CDR3 nucleotides: TGTGCCAGCACGCGGACAGGCTACGAGCAGTACTTC.

V usage is TRBV18 and J usage is TRBJ2-7; D perhaps matches TRBD2 (7 bases). The CDR3 consists of 15 residues. Trimming pared 3 bases from V and 5 bases from J, leaving 17 bases between. Per the germline V gene, CDR1 is KGHSH and CDR2 is LQKENI. The CDR3 spells CASSPRGASQNEQYF. The CDR3, as DNA: TGTGCCAGCTCACCCCGGGGGGCCAGCCAAAACGAGCAGTACTTC.

The rearrangement links TRBV14 to TRBJ2-5, with D perhaps matching TRBD2 (6 bases). This CDR3 is 15 amino acids long. In germline, CDR1 is SGHDN, CDR2 FVKESK. Deletions cut 0 bases from V and 7 bases from J, with 15 bases between. The CDR3 DNA follows: TGTGCCAGCAGCCAAGATCACGGGAGAGCTGGGACCCAGTACTTC. The encoded protein is CASSQDHGRAGTQYF.

This clone came up once. This chain connects TRBV30 to TRBJ2-7; 7 bases agree with TRBD1. This CDR3 is built from 13 residues. J gave up 6 bases and V 4 bases, and 9 bases lay outside the gene matches. Germline CDR1 GTSNPN, CDR2 SVGIG (reference sequence). CDR3 residues: CAWTITGVGEQYF. The CDR3 coding sequence is TGTGCCTGGACCATCACAGGGGTGGGCGAGCAGTACTTC.

The chain employs TRBV9 and TRBJ2-5; 11 positions match TRBD2. V was pared by 3 bases and J by 4 bases, with 5 bases of the junction left unmatched. In germline, CDR1 is SGDLS, CDR2 YYNGEE. CDR3 length: 15 amino acids. CDR3 coding DNA: TGTGCCAGCAGCGCCGGGACTAGCGGTGTAGAGACCCAGTACTTC. Its protein is CASSAGTSGVETQYF.

The chain joins TRBV6-1 to TRBJ1-1, with TRBD1 as a possible D gene (6 bases). The CDR3 has 15 amino acids. The V gene's germline CDR1 is MNHNS and CDR2 SASEGT. Trimming took 7 bases from V and 0 from J, leaving 15 bases between them. CDR3 coding DNA: TGTGCCAGCACCAAAGGGGGTAATTTGAACACTGAAGCTTTCTTT. Its protein is CASTKGGNLNTEAFF.

V gene TRBV4-2 combines with J gene TRBJ1-6; TRBD1 aligns across 9 bases. Germline V lookup: CDR1 LGHNA, CDR2 YNFKEQ. This CDR3 is 15 amino acids long. With 7 bases clipped from V and 15 bases from J, the junction kept 16 bases outside the gene matches. The CDR3 loop reads CASTPFGTGSTHLHF. The CDR3 DNA sequence: TGTGCCAGCACCCCGTTCGGGACAGGGTCTACTCACCTCCACTTT.

The CDR3 spells CASSLVAAGTEAFF. CDR3 DNA: TGTGCCAGCAGCTTAGTAGCGGCAGGCACTGAAGCTTTCTTT. The chain uses TRBV7-9 and TRBJ1-1, with D unresolved. With 1 base removed from V and 4 bases from J, the gap between germline ends came to 10 bases. Germline V gene data show CDR1 as SEHNR and CDR2 as FQNEAQ (reference sequence). This CDR3 has 14 residues. The full variable domain, with the rest looked up from reference TRBV7-9 and TRBJ1-1, is DTGVSQNPRHKITKRGQNVTFRCDPISEHNRLYWYRQTLGQGPEFLTYFQNEAQLEKSRLLSDRFSAERPKGSFSTLEIQRTEQGDSAMYLCASSLVAAGTEAFFGQGTRLTVV.

The V and J genes are TRBV7-6 and TRBJ2-6; D may correspond to TRBD1 or TRBD2 (5 bases each). Germline CDR1 SGHVS, CDR2 FNYEAQ. Trimming took 8 bases from V and 9 from J, leaving 11 bases between them. The CDR3 covers 12 residues. CDR3 protein: CASLGENNVLTF. CDR3 DNA: TGTGCCAGCCTGGGGGAAAACAACGTCCTGACTTTC.

This clone came up a few times. The chain combines TRBV6-1 with TRBJ2-5, with D tentatively TRBD1 or TRBD2 (5 bases each). CDR3 size: 13 residues. V was shortened by 7 bases and J by 5 bases, with 14 bases between the two germline ends. From germline, CDR1 is MNHNS and CDR2 SASEGT. As DNA, the CDR3 is TGTGCCAGCACCCAGGCCGGGACGGAGACCCAGTACTTC. It codes for CASTQAGTETQYF.

V usage is TRBV19 and J usage is TRBJ1-5, with TRBD1 identical over 7 bases. This CDR3 spans 17 amino acids. Germline V gene sequence: CDR1 LNHDA, CDR2 SQIVND (reference sequence). V was pared by 6 bases and J by 2 bases, with 13 bases of the junction left unmatched. The CDR3 DNA reads as TGTGCCAGTAGACGCGACCGGGACAGCAGACGCAATCAGCCCCAGCATTTT. Translation gives CASRRDRDSRRNQPQHF.

This clone showed up just a few times. V and J are TRBV28 and TRBJ2-3; possible D gene TRBD2, 6 bases. V shed 5 bases and J shed 7 bases, with 16 bases lying between them. Looked up from germline, CDR1 is MDHEN and CDR2 is SYDVKM. CDR3 length equals 14 residues. The CDR3 DNA reads TGTGCCAGCAGTCGGCGGGATGAACGGAATACGCAGTATTTT. Translating gives CASSRRDERNTQYF.

The J gene is TRBJ2-3, the V gene TRBV30; TRBD2 matches 7 bases. With V trimmed by 5 bases and J by 6 bases, 14 bases remained unmatched. The CDR3 length is 15 residues. Germline CDR1 is GTSNPN and CDR2 is SVGIG (reference sequence). The DNA for the CDR3 is TGTGCCTGGGCCCCCCCTAGCGGTGTTTTGGATACGCAGTATTTT. Amino acids: CAWAPPSGVLDTQYF.

The rearrangement links TRBV10-1 to TRBJ2-3; D uncertain. Germline V CDR1 and CDR2: WNHNN, SYGVQD (reference sequence). The CDR3 sequence is 12 residues long. V dropped 3 bases and J dropped 4 bases, with 5 bases sitting between them. The CDR3 sequence: CASSDFSDTQYF. The CDR3 nucleotides read TGCGCCAGCAGTGATTTCTCAGATACGCAGTATTTT.

The chain is built from TRBV5-8 and TRBJ1-2, with a weak D call TRBD1 (6 bases). V lost 2 bases and J 5 bases, leaving 13 bases between the germline ends. CDR3 length: 14 amino acids. CDR1 and CDR2 (germline): SGHTS, YDEGEE. CDR3 nucleotide sequence: TGTGCCAGCAGCTTTGAGGGGGGATGGTATGGCTACACCTTC. It yields the protein CASSFEGGWYGYTF.

A single count supports this clone. The chain links TRBV19 to TRBJ1-2; D not resolved. Per the germline V gene, CDR1 is LNHDA and CDR2 is SQIVND (reference sequence). CDR3 size: 16 residues. V was shortened by 5 bases and J by 4 bases, with 20 bases between the two germline ends. The CDR3: CASSSRGDWGPYGYTF. CDR3 sequence (DNA): TGTGCCAGTAGTTCCCGAGGAGATTGGGGTCCCTATGGCTACACCTTC.

Of note for this clone: The junction and the germline gene differ at one end; a read error may be behind it. The rearrangement uses TRBV7-8 and TRBJ1-4; D may be TRBD1 (5 bases). The CDR3 totals 15 residues. Germline lookup yields CDR1 SGHVS and CDR2 FQNEAQ. CDR3: CASSLAGPAKEKLFF. The CDR3 coding sequence is TGTGCCAGCAGCTTAGCGGGGCCTGCTAAGGAAAAACTGTTTTTT.